This T cell receptor (beta chain) was identified during a study of blood T cell repertoires in COVID-19 (dated by TCRdb to between 2020 and 2021). The study in broad terms: Samples from collaborators originated in the United States, Italy and Spain and spanned both the acute and convalescent phases of COVID-19. The prospective study material was composed of cDNA or gDNA derived from T cells, B-cell-depleted T cells, or PBMCs. Deeply sampled blood TCRbeta repertoires from subjects exposed to, actively infected with, or recovered from COVID-19 were included in the dataset. The repertoires were released in a freely available public database meant as a resource for research on the immune response to SARS-CoV-2. The samples were drawn from two sources: the first 160 participants of the ongoing ImmuneRACE study, and 1,200 or so subjects contributed by 6 global collaborators. The sample metadata nearly always contained a de-identified subject ID, COVID-19 status, age in years and sex. Where available, HLA class I and class II types were obtained from metadata supplied by the sample provider rather than from assay-based typing.

As concerns this clone: Which antigen it targets is not known. Nothing much larger sits one base from this clone, and base qualities are not available.

TCRbeta CDR3 regions were amplified from genomic DNA using the immunoSEQ Assay, a bias-controlled multiplex PCR. On the authors' methods: The number of nucleated cells in each sample was estimated by amplification of reference gene primers within the assay. To quantify the absolute abundance of each unique TCRbeta CDR3 rearrangement, sequence reads were collapsed and filtered. Productive Simpson clonality was computed per sample as the square root of Simpson's diversity index over productive rearrangements. TCRdb took over this immuneACCESS table, retaining in-frame rearrangements with V and J assigned. Such tables are incomplete; in checked studies, under half of the missing clones stem from an unresolved V gene, and the remainder is unexplained. V, J and clone size are those of that table, while D and trimming were read from the DNA. The table for this sample lists nearly 350,000 clones; approximately 82% of them were counted only once. The leading ten clones occupy 2.5% to 3.5% of the sample.

Summary of the overall study and its limitations: The quantity of clinical and demographic metadata differed by source and by participant and was supplied without curation.

Collaborating institutions collected whole blood in K2EDTA tubes following their own protocols. For TCRbeta analysis, collaborators shipped samples in one of three forms: frozen whole blood, isolated PBMCs, or DNA extracted from either of those sample types. The germline V gene encodes CDR1 LGHDT and CDR2 YNNKEL (reference sequence). The CDR3, from cysteine to phenylalanine, totals 16 residues. Only the CDR3 portion is preserved as DNA: 48 bases, with reading frame beginning at the first base. The germline ends are 10 bases apart after V is trimmed by 4 bases and J by 0 bases. Sequenced material: peripheral blood. The sequence was collected from a man younger than 40 with active or convalescent COVID-19. The V and J segments used are TRBV3-1 (or the pseudogene TRBV3-2) and TRBJ1-6; TRBD1 is possibly the D segment (6 matching bases). The CDR3 sequence is CASSLDSSSYNSPLHF. The DNA reads TGTGCCAGCAGCCTGGACAGTAGCTCCTATAATTCACCCCTCCACTTT.